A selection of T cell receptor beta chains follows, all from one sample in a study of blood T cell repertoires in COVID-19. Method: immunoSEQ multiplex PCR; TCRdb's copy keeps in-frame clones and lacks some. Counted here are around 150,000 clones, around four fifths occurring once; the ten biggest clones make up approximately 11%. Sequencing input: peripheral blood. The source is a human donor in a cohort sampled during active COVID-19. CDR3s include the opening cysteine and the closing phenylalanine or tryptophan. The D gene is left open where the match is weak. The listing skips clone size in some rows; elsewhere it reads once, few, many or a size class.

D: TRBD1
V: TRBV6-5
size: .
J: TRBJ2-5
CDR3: CASGQGQRKTQYF
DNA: TGTGCCAGCGGACAGGGGCAAAGGAAGACCCAGTACTTC

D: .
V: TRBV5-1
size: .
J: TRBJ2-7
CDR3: CASSLGFRGADEQYF
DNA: TGCGCCAGCAGCTTGGGATTCAGGGGAGCGGACGAGCAGTACTTC

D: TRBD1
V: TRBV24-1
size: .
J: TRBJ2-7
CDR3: CATSDLLGGQGAVPMVPYEQYF
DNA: TGTGCCACCAGTGATTTGCTCGGGGGACAGGGGGCTGTCCCCATGGTACCCTACGAGCAGTACTTC

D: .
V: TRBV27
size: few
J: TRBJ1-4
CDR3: CASSLVPTGLEKLFF
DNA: TGTGCCAGCAGTTTAGTACCGACGGGATTGGAAAAACTGTTTTTT

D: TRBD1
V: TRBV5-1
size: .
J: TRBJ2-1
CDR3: CASSLVPGQVSYNEQFF
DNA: TGCGCCAGCAGCTTGGTCCCGGGACAGGTATCCTACAATGAGCAGTTCTTC

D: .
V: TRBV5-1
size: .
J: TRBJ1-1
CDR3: CASSELLNTEAFF
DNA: TGCGCCAGCAGCGAACTCCTGAACACTGAAGCTTTCTTT

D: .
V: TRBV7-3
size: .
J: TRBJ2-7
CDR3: CASSLPGENEQYF
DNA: TGTGCCAGCAGCTTACCCGGGGAAAACGAGCAGTACTTC

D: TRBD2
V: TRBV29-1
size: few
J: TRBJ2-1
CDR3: CSATGGGSFGEQFF
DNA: TGCAGCGCAACGGGTGGCGGGAGTTTCGGTGAGCAGTTCTTC

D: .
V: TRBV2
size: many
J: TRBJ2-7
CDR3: CASSEGRAYEQYF
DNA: TGTGCCAGCAGTGAAGGCAGGGCCTACGAGCAGTACTTC

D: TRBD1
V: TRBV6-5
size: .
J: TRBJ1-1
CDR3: CASRPPTGDRTEAFF
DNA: TGTGCCAGCAGACCGCCGACAGGGGATCGGACTGAAGCTTTCTTT

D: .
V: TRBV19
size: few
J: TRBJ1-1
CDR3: CASTPTGVRNTEAFF
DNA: TGTGCCAGTACCCCCACCGGGGTACGAAACACTGAAGCTTTCTTT

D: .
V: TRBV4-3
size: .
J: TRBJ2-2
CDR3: CASSQGSSISSTGELFF
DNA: TGCGCCAGCAGCCAAGGTTCAAGCATCTCATCCACCGGGGAGCTGTTTTTT

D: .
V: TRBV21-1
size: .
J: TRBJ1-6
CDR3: CASSKTVFGQGALDSPLHF
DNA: .

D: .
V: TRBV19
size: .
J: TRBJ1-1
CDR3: CASSPGPGTEAFF
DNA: TGTGCCAGTAGTCCAGGCCCCGGCACTGAAGCTTTCTTT

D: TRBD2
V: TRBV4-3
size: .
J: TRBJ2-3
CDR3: CASSQERTGGVDTQYF
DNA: TGCGCCAGCAGCCAAGAAAGGACGGGAGGGGTGGATACGCAGTATTTT

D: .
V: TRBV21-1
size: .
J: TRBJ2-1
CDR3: CATKRQSYNEQFF
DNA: TGTGCCACCAAGAGACAGAGCTACAATGAGCAGTTCTTC

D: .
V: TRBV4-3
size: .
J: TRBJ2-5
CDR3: CASSQDGQGETQYF
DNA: TGCGCCAGCAGCCAAGATGGTCAGGGGGAGACCCAGTACTTC

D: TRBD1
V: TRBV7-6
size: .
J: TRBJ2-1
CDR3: CASSRGQLSSYNEQFF
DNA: TGTGCCAGCAGCAGGGGGCAGCTTAGCTCCTACAATGAGCAGTTCTTC

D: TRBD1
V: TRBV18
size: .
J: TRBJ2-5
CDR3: CASSPLGTGLQETQYF
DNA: TGTGCCAGCTCACCACTCGGGACAGGGCTTCAAGAGACCCAGTACTTC

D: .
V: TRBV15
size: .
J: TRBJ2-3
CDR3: CATGHPGVTDTQYF
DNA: TGTGCCACGGGCCATCCGGGGGTCACAGATACGCAGTATTTT

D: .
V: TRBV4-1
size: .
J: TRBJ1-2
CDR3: CASSQALAHYGYTF
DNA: TGCGCCAGCAGCCAAGCGTTGGCCCACTATGGCTACACCTTC

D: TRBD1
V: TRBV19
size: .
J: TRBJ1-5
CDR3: CASSKAGGSGQPQHF
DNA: TGTGCCAGTAGTAAGGCAGGGGGCAGTGGTCAGCCCCAGCATTTT

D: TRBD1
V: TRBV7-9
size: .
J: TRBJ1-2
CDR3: CASSVGQENYNYGYTF
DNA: TGTGCCAGCAGCGTGGGACAGGAAAACTATAACTATGGCTACACCTTC

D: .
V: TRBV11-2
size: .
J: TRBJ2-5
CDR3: CASSFGSQETQYF
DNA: TGTGCCAGCAGCTTCGGGAGCCAAGAGACCCAGTACTTC

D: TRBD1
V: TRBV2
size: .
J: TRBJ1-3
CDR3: CASSPRSDRAGNTIYF
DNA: TGTGCCAGCAGTCCACGATCCGACAGGGCTGGAAACACCATATATTTT

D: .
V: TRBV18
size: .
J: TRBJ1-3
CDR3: CASSPGHTSGNTIYF
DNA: TGTGCCAGCTCACCGGGACACACCTCTGGAAACACCATATATTTT

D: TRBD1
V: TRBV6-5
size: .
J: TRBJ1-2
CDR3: CASSLEGTGGMGYTF
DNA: TGTGCCAGCAGTTTAGAGGGGACAGGGGGCATGGGCTACACCTTC

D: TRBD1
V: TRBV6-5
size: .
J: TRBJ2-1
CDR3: CASSYGDREFF
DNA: TGTGCCAGCAGTTATGGGGACAGGGAGTTCTTC

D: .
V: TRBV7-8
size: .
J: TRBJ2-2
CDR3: CATGFTNTGELFF
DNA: TGTGCCACCGGGTTTACTAACACCGGGGAGCTGTTTTTT

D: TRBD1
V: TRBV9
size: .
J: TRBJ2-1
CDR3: CASSPTGQGVNEQFF
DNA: TGTGCCAGCAGCCCGACGGGACAGGGCGTCAATGAGCAGTTCTTC

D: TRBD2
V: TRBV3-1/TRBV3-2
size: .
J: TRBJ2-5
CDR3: CASSQEGLAGGETQYF
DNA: TGTGCCAGCAGCCAAGAGGGACTAGCGGGAGGAGAGACCCAGTACTTC